The entry below describes one T cell receptor (beta chain). These data originate in a study of OX40 agonist ivuxolimab in advanced cancers. Produced via immunoSEQ multiplex PCR; TCRdb's table is partial and in-frame only. The sample includes some 49,000 clones, 60% to 80% seen only once; the top ten take 6.5% to 9.5%. This CDR3 region has 13 residues. Germline loops: CDR1 WNHNN, CDR2 SYGVQD (reference sequence). Deletions cut 5 bases from V and 0 bases from J, with 5 bases between. The source of this sequence is an adult with an advanced solid tumor such as melanoma, head and neck, liver or kidney cancer. This rearrangement joins TRBV10-1 to TRBJ2-1; D gene ambiguous. This material consisted of CD4+ or CD8+ T cells sorted from blood, taken in a trial of the OX40 agonist ivuxolimab. CDR3 in DNA: TGCGCCAGCAGTAGGGACTCCTACAATGAGCAGTTCTTC. This encodes CASSRDSYNEQFF.